The source of this T cell receptor (beta chain) is a study of cytomegalovirus exposure and HLA in healthy donors. A multiplex PCR was run with 60 Vbeta primers and 13 Jbeta primers. TCRdb's copy holds only in-frame clones and misses some; the assay was immunoSEQ multiplex PCR. The data show 95,000 to 110,000 clones, roughly three quarters seen once. In the case of this clone: The target antigen is unknown. A junction end diverges from the germline sequence, so it may reflect a read error.

The study's findings and limits: Within an earlier analysis, most TCR beta V segments proved productive either about 87% or about 30% of the time. Researchers counted about 150 TCR beta chains as cytomegalovirus-associated. Certain sequence variants were highly shared and formed a cluster, and this cluster was likely a sequencing artifact. HLA alleles showed associations with about 17,000 TCR beta sequences in a later analysis, at a 0.05 false discovery rate.

This sequence was found in a man between 18 and 29 years old in good health and CMV-seronegative. Input material: PBMCs.

The DNA of the CDR3 is TGTGCCAGCAGTACACCGGGACAGGGGTTCGGGGGCTACCCCTTC. Its protein product is CASSTPGQGFGGYPF. This chain uses TRBV25-1 with TRBJ1-2; 10 positions match TRBD1. The CDR3 loop spans 15 amino acids. Per the germline V gene, CDR1 is MGHDK and CDR2 is SYGVNS.